Below are 27 T cell receptor beta chains sequenced from a single sample in a study of control samples from healthy donors and cancer patients (dated by TCRdb to about 2020). Library preparation was by the immunoSEQ multiplex PCR assay. TCRdb stores this immuneACCESS table with in-frame sequences only. Part of the clones is absent; in the studies checked, under half of the shortfall reflects unresolved V genes, and no reason is known for the rest. The sample has some 250,000 clones on record, over 70% of them singletons. The top ten hold 13% of the sample. The specimen sequenced was PBMCs. Receptors were obtained from an older woman with lung cancer.

This chain joins TRBV29-1 and TRBJ2-7, with D possibly matching TRBD1 (6 bases). The V gene's germline CDR1 is SQVTM and CDR2 ANQGSEA. The CDR3 sequence is 11 residues long. Between the trimmed V and J ends, which lost 7 bases and 2 bases, there was a span of 9 bases. CDR3 sequence (DNA): TGCAGCGCAAGGACAGCCTACGAGCAGTACTTC. It is translated as CSARTAYEQYF.

About this clone: This sample includes further DNA sequences coding for the same CDR3. The V and J genes are TRBV7-3 and TRBJ2-2; TRBD2 aligns across 7 bases. Germline-derived CDR1 and CDR2 are SGHTA and FQGTGA. The V gene end was trimmed by 2 bases and the J gene end by 4 bases; junction bases not matched to a gene: 4. The CDR3 consists of 15 residues. The chain's CDR3 is CASSLSSGGTGELFF. In nucleotides, the CDR3 is TGTGCCAGCAGCTTATCTAGCGGAGGCACCGGGGAGCTGTTTTTT.

This clone was counted only a few times. The chain joins TRBV6-5 to TRBJ2-2, with D possibly TRBD2 on 6 matching bases. The CDR3 runs 12 residues. V was pared by 6 bases and J by 8 bases, with 10 bases between. In germline, CDR1 is MNHEY, CDR2 SVGAGI. CDR3 coding DNA: TGTGCCAGCAGCTCCAGCGGGGGGGAGCTGTTTTTT. Protein product: CASSSSGGELFF.

The chain joins TRBV9 to TRBJ2-3; 11 bases map to TRBD2. CDR1 SGDLS and CDR2 YYNGEE come from the germline V gene. V was pared by 3 bases and J by 2 bases, with 8 bases of the junction left unmatched. The CDR3 loop spans 17 amino acids. The CDR3 here is CASSASLAGGSTDTQYF. DNA of the CDR3: TGTGCCAGCAGCGCCAGTCTAGCGGGAGGATCCACAGATACGCAGTATTTT. Complete variable domain (other parts from reference TRBV9 and TRBJ2-3): DSGVTQTPKHLITATGQRVTLRCSPRSGDLSVYWYQQSLDQGLQFLIQYYNGEERAKGNILERFSAQQFPDLHSELNLSSLELGDSALYFCASSASLAGGSTDTQYFGPGTRLTVL.

The chain couples TRBV12-5 to TRBJ2-1, with 11 bases that match TRBD2. Germline V gene lookup returns CDR1 LGHNT and CDR2 FRNRAP. The CDR3 is 15 amino acids. V was pared by 3 bases and J by 5 bases, with 3 bases of the junction left unmatched. The CDR3, as DNA: TGTGCTAGTGGTTTCGGACTAGCGGGCGACAATGAGCAGTTCTTC. Amino acid sequence: CASGFGLAGDNEQFF.

The V and J genes are TRBV18 and TRBJ1-2; TRBD1 agrees at 8 bases. V was clipped by 6 bases and J by 4 bases; unmatched bases: 13. Per germline, CDR1 KGHSH and CDR2 LQKENI. There are 16 residues in the CDR3. CDR3 sequence: CASSQNQGAGGYGYTF. CDR3 coding DNA: TGTGCCAGCTCTCAGAATCAGGGGGCAGGTGGCTATGGCTACACCTTC.

The J gene is TRBJ2-2, the V gene TRBV5-4; D unclear. CDR1 is SGHNT and CDR2 is YYREEE in the germline V gene (reference sequence). The CDR3 consists of 14 residues. V gave up 1 base and J gave up 6 bases, with 10 bases separating them. For the CDR3, the DNA is TGTGCCAGCAGCTTGTCGGGTAGTCCCGGGGAGCTGTTTTTT. Translating it yields CASSLSGSPGELFF.

The table lists this clone with a few counts. The chain uses TRBV19 and TRBJ2-4; D is tentatively TRBD1 or TRBD2 (5 bases each). Deletions cut 6 bases from V and 2 bases from J, with 20 bases between. The CDR3 is made up of 17 amino acids. Per the germline V gene, CDR1 is LNHDA and CDR2 is SQIVND (reference sequence). CDR3 amino acids: CASRSRGAPLTKNIQYF. CDR3 DNA sequence: TGTGCCAGTAGGAGCCGAGGGGCCCCTTTAACCAAAAACATTCAGTACTTC.

The chain has TRBV5-1 and TRBJ2-7; 7 nucleotides align to TRBD1. The CDR3 is 12 amino acids. With V trimmed by 5 bases and J by 6 bases, 5 bases remained unmatched. Germline CDR1 is SGHRS and CDR2 is YFSETQ. This CDR3 is CASSSDRAEQYF. The CDR3 DNA reads TGCGCCAGCAGTTCCGACAGGGCCGAGCAGTACTTC.

This clone was found once. This chain connects TRBV19 to TRBJ2-1; D may correspond to TRBD1 or TRBD2 (5 bases each). The germline V gene has CDR1 LNHDA and CDR2 SQIVND (reference sequence). V was clipped by 3 bases and J by 10 bases, with 22 bases between them. This CDR3 has 16 amino acids. CDR3 residues: CASSISAGTSDREQFF. The CDR3 nucleotides are TGTGCCAGTAGTATCTCGGCCGGGACCTCCGACCGGGAGCAGTTCTTC.

The rearrangement joins TRBV6-6 to TRBJ2-1; D might be TRBD1 or TRBD2, each matching 5 bases. This CDR3 spans 14 amino acids. In germline, CDR1 is MNHNY, CDR2 SVGAGI (reference sequence). The ends were cut back, 6 bases at V and 7 bases at J, with 16 bases in the middle. DNA for the CDR3: TGTGCCAGCAGGGCCGGGACCCTGAGAAATGAGCAGTTCTTC. Its protein product is CASRAGTLRNEQFF.

The sample holds a few counts of this clone. The J gene is TRBJ1-2, the V gene TRBV6-5; 8 nucleotides match TRBD1. The germline CDR1 and CDR2 sequences are MNHEY and SVGAGI. V lost 5 bases and J lost 2; bases outside the gene matches: 7. CDR3 length equals 15 residues. The CDR3 DNA sequence: TGTGCCAGCAGTAGGACAGGGTTGGCGAACTATGGCTACACCTTC. Translation gives CASSRTGLANYGYTF.

CDR3 DNA sequence: TGTGCCAGCAGCTCGGACGGCAACTATGGCTACACCTTC. It translates to CASSSDGNYGYTF. The chain uses TRBV5-4 and TRBJ1-2; unclear D gene. The V and J ends lost 3 bases and 2 bases respectively, with 8 bases between them. CDR1 is SGHNT, CDR2 YYREEE, per germline (reference sequence). The length of the CDR3 is 13 residues.

The chain recombines TRBV9 with TRBJ2-3; D gene ambiguous. There are 13 residues in the CDR3. V lost 3 bases to trimming and J lost 6 bases, with 11 bases between them. From germline, CDR1 is SGDLS and CDR2 YYNGEE. CDR3: CASSAPPLDTQYF. CDR3 DNA sequence: TGTGCCAGCAGCGCTCCCCCCCTCGATACGCAGTATTTT.

The rearrangement uses TRBV7-9 and TRBJ2-7, with D possibly TRBD2 on 6 matching bases. The CDR3 consists of 14 residues. The V and J ends lost 1 base and 4 bases respectively, with 11 bases between them. In germline, CDR1 is SEHNR, CDR2 FQNEAQ (reference sequence). CDR3 residues: CASSLVGGVYEQYF. The DNA of the CDR3 is TGTGCCAGCAGCTTAGTGGGGGGTGTGTACGAGCAGTACTTC. The whole variable domain, remainder taken from reference TRBV7-9 and TRBJ2-7, is DTGVSQNPRHKITKRGQNVTFRCDPISEHNRLYWYRQTLGQGPEFLTYFQNEAQLEKSRLLSDRFSAERPKGSFSTLEIQRTEQGDSAMYLCASSLVGGVYEQYFGPGTRLTVT.

The sample holds one count of this clone. V usage is TRBV5-1 and J usage is TRBJ2-3, with D possibly matching TRBD1 (6 bases). V was cut by 4 bases and J by 6 bases, with 12 bases left in between. There are 13 residues in the CDR3. CDR1 is SGHRS, CDR2 YFSETQ, per germline. This CDR3 is CASSPQGSDTQYF. The CDR3 DNA sequence: TGCGCCAGCAGCCCACAGGGATCGGATACGCAGTATTTT.

This rearrangement joins TRBV9 to TRBJ2-7, with D perhaps matching TRBD1 (5 bases). Trimming pared 4 bases from V and 2 bases from J, leaving 13 bases between. CDR1 and CDR2 (germline): SGDLS, YYNGEE. The CDR3 consists of 14 residues. The CDR3 DNA follows: TGTGCCAGCAGCCCCCACAGGAGACCCTACGAGCAGTACTTC. It yields the protein CASSPHRRPYEQYF.

This chain joins TRBV28 and TRBJ1-4; D unresolved. The CDR3 is 11 amino acids. V was trimmed by 6 bases and J by 4 bases, leaving 3 bases between them. Germline CDR1 reads MDHEN; CDR2 reads SYDVKM. The CDR3 protein is CASSHNEKLFF. CDR3 bases: TGTGCCAGCAGCCATAATGAAAAACTGTTTTTT.

The rearrangement uses TRBV6-5 and TRBJ2-4; D is ambiguous. V was clipped by 6 bases and J by 3 bases, with 3 bases between them. The CDR3 runs to 11 residues. The germline V gene encodes CDR1 MNHEY and CDR2 SVGAGI. CDR3 protein: CASRDKNIQYF. The CDR3 DNA follows: TGTGCCAGCAGAGACAAAAACATTCAGTACTTC.

V usage is TRBV6-2 or TRBV6-3 and J usage is TRBJ1-1; D possibly corresponds to TRBD1 (5 bases). V gave up 4 bases and J gave up 5 bases, with 11 bases separating them. This CDR3 has 13 amino acids. Germline lookup yields CDR1 MNHEY and CDR2 SVGEGT. Written as DNA, the CDR3 is TGTGCCAGCAGTTCCCAGGGTGAGACTGAAGCTTTCTTT. It yields the protein CASSSQGETEAFF.

The chain links TRBV6-6 to TRBJ2-2; the match to TRBD2 covers 13 bases. Germline-derived CDR1 and CDR2 are MNHNY and SVGAGI (reference sequence). This CDR3 has 17 residues. V trimming: 5 bases; J trimming: 4 bases; junction bases outside the gene matches: 7. DNA of the CDR3: TGTGCCAGCAGTCGTTCCGGACTAGCGGGGGTCACCGGGGAGCTGTTTTTT. It translates to CASSRSGLAGVTGELFF.

The CDR3 DNA follows: TGCGCCAGCAGCTTGGAAGCCAGGACCCCTGAAGCTTTCTTT. Translated: CASSLEARTPEAFF. The chain has TRBV5-1 and TRBJ1-1; the D is unclear. V was clipped by 0 bases and J by 6 bases, with 12 bases between them. The CDR3 extends over 14 amino acids. From germline, CDR1 is SGHRS and CDR2 YFSETQ.

V gene TRBV28 combines with J gene TRBJ1-1; D is uncertain. There are 15 residues in the CDR3. The V end was cut by 2 bases, the J end by 6 bases, with 16 bases between. Germline V gene lookup returns CDR1 MDHEN and CDR2 SYDVKM. The CDR3 nucleotides are TGTGCCAGCAGTTTAACGGCCTGGTCCCTTTCTGAAGCTTTCTTT. Translation: CASSLTAWSLSEAFF.

The chain recombines TRBV5-1 with TRBJ2-7; D unclear. CDR3 size: 13 residues. Per germline, CDR1 SGHRS and CDR2 YFSETQ. V lost 6 bases and J 1 base, leaving 11 bases between the germline ends. This chain's CDR3 is CASKMERSYEQYF. The CDR3 region has the DNA TGCGCCAGCAAGATGGAGAGATCCTACGAGCAGTACTTC.

The rearrangement joins TRBV30 to TRBJ2-3; tentatively, D is TRBD2 (6 bases). This CDR3 is built from 15 residues. Trimming removed 2 bases from V and 0 bases from J, with 12 bases in between. Germline CDR1 is GTSNPN and CDR2 is SVGIG (reference sequence). The CDR3 sequence: CAWSSGDLSTDTQYF. In DNA, the CDR3 is TGTGCCTGGAGTTCGGGGGATTTAAGCACAGATACGCAGTATTTT.

In its sample, this clone was seen once. This sequence joins TRBV3-1 (or the pseudogene TRBV3-2) and TRBJ2-3; no definite D call. Germline CDR1 LGHDT, CDR2 YNNKEL (reference sequence). The CDR3 has 18 amino acids. The ends were cut back, 0 bases at V and 0 bases at J, with 16 bases in the middle. The CDR3 spells CASSQDERLPTSTDTQYF. As DNA, the CDR3 is TGTGCCAGCAGCCAAGATGAGAGACTTCCAACTAGCACAGATACGCAGTATTTT.

This chain joins TRBV29-1 and TRBJ1-2, with D unclear. Germline V gives CDR1 SQVTM, CDR2 ANQGSEA. Between the trimmed V and J ends, which lost 0 bases and 2 bases, there was a span of 13 bases. CDR3 length equals 15 residues. The CDR3 reads CSVEDRSRLNYGYTF. DNA for the CDR3: TGCAGCGTTGAAGACAGAAGCAGGCTCAACTATGGCTACACCTTC.